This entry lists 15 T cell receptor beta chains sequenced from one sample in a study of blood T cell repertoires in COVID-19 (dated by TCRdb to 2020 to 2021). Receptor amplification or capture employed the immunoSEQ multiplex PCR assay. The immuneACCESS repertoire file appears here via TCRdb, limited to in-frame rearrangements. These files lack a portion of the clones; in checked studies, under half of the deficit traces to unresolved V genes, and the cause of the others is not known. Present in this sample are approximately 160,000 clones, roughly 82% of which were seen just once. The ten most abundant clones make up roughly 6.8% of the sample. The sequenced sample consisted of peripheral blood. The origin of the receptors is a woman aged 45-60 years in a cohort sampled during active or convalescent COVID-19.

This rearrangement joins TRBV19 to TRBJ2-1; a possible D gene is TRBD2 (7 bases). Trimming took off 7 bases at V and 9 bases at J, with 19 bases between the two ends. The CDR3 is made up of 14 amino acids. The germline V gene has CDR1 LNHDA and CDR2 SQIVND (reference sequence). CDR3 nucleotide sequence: TGTGCCAGTACCCCAAGGGGGGGGCCTACTGAGCAGTTCTTC. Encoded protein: CASTPRGGPTEQFF.

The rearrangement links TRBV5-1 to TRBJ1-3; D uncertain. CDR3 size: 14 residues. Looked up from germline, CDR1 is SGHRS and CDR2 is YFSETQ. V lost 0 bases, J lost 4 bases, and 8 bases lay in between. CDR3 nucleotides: TGCGCCAGCAGCTTGGGCGTATCGGGAAACACCATATATTTT. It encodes CASSLGVSGNTIYF.

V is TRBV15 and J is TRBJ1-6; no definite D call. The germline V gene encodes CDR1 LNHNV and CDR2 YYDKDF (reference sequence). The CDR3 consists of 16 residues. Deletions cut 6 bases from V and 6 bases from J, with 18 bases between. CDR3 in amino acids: CATSIYAQRGNSPLHF. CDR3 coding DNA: TGTGCCACCAGTATCTATGCTCAACGAGGTAATTCACCCCTCCACTTT.

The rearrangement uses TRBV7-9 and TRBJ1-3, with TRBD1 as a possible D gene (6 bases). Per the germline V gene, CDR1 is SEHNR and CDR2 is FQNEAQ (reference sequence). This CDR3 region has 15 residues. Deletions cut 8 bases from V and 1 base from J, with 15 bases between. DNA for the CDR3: TGTGCCAGCCTAACCGCGGGGGCTTCTGGAAACACCATATATTTT. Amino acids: CASLTAGASGNTIYF.

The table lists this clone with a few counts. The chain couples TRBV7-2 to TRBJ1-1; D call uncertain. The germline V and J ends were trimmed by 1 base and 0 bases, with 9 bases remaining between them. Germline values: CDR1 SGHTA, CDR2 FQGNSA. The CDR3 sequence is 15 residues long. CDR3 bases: TGTGCCAGCAGCTTAGTTGCAGGATTGAACACTGAAGCTTTCTTT. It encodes CASSLVAGLNTEAFF.

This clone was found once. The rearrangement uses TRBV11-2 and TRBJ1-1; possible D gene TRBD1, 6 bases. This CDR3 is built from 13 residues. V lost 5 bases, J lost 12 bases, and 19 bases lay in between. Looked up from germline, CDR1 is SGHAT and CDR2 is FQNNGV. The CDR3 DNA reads TGTGCCAGCAGCATTCAGCGGGGGGGCGCTTCTTTCTTT. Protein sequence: CASSIQRGGASFF.

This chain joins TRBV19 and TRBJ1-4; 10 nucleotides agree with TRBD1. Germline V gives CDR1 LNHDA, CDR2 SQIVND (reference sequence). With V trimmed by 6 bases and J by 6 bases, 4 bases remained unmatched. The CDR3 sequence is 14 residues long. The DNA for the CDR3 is TGTGCCAGTAGGCGGACAGGGGGAGATGAAAAACTGTTTTTT. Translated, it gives CASRRTGGDEKLFF. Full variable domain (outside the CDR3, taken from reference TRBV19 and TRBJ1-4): DGGITQSPKYLFRKEGQNVTLSCEQNLNHDAMYWYRQDPGQGLRLIYYSQIVNDFQKGDIAEGYSVSREKKESFPLTVTSAQKNPTAFYLCASRRTGGDEKLFFGSGTQLSVL.

The CDR3 reads CASSMMSQGSDGYTF. CDR3 nucleotide sequence: TGTGCCAGTAGTATGATGTCACAGGGGAGCGATGGCTACACCTTC. The chain employs TRBV19 and TRBJ1-2, with 7 bases lining up with TRBD1. CDR3 length: 15 residues. V gave up 3 bases and J gave up 6 bases; unmatched junction bases: 10. Germline V gene lookup returns CDR1 LNHDA and CDR2 SQIVND (reference sequence).

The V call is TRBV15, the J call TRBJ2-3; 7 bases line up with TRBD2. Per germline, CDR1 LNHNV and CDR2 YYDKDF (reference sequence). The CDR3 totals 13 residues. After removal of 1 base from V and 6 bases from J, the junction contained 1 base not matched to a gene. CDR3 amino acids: CATSRVGGDTQYF. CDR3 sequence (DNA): TGTGCCACCAGCAGAGTGGGGGGGGATACGCAGTATTTT.

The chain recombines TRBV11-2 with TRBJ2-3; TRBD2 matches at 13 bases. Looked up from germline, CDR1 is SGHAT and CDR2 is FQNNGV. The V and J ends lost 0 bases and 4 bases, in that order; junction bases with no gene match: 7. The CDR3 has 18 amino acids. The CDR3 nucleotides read TGTGCCAGCAGCTTAGAGCGAATGGGACTAGCGGGGTCAGATACGCAGTATTTT. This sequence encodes CASSLERMGLAGSDTQYF. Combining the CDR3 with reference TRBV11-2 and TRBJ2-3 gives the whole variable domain EAGVAQSPRYKIIEKRQSVAFWCNPISGHATLYWYQQILGQGPKLLIQFQNNGVVDDSQLPKDRFSAERLKGVDSTLKIQPAKLEDSAVYLCASSLERMGLAGSDTQYFGPGTRLTVL.

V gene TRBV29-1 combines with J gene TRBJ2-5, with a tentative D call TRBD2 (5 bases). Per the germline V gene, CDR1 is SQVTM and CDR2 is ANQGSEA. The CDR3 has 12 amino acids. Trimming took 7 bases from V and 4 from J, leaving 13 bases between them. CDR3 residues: CSATGEGETQYF. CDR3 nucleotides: TGCAGCGCTACCGGGGAAGGAGAGACCCAGTACTTC.

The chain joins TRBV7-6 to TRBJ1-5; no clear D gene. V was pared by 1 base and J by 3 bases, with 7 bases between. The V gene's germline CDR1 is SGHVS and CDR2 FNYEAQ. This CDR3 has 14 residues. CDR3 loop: CASSLVAFNQPQHF. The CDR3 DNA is TGTGCCAGCAGCTTAGTGGCTTTCAATCAGCCCCAGCATTTT.

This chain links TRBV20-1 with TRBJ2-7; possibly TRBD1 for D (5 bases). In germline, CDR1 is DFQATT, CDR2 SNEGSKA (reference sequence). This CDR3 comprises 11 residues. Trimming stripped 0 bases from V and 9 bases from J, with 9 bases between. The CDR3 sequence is CSARDLTAQYF. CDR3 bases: TGCAGTGCTAGAGATCTGACAGCGCAGTACTTC.

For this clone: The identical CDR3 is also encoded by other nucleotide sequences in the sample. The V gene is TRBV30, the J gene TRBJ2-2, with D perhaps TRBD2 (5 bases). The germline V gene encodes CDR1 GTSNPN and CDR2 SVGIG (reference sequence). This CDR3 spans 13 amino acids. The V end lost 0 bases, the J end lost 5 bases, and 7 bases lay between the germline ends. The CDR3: CAWSVRDTGELFF. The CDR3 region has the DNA TGTGCCTGGAGTGTACGGGATACCGGGGAGCTGTTTTTT.

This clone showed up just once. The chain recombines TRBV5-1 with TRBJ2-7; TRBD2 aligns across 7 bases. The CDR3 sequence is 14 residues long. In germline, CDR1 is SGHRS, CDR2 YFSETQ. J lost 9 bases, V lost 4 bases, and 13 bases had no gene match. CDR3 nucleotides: TGCGCCAGCAGCCTAACTAGCGATAGGAGCGGGCAGTACTTC. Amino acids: CASSLTSDRSGQYF.